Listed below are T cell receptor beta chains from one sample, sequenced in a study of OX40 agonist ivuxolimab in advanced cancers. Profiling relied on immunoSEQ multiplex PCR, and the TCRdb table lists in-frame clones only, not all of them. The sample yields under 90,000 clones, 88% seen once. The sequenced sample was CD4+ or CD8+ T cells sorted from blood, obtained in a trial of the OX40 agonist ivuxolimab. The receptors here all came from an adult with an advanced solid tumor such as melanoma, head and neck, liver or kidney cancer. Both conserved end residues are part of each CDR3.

CDR3: CASSSREGNQPQHF
J: TRBJ1-5
V: TRBV9
length: 14

CDR3: CASTRTPRTSGAQETQYF
J: TRBJ2-5
V: TRBV27
length: 18

CDR3: CAISDRLAGDGNEQFF
J: TRBJ2-1
V: TRBV10-3
length: 16

CDR3: CASSGRLQYGYTF
J: TRBJ1-2
V: TRBV7-2
length: 13

CDR3: CASSDVTGGLMKQFF
J: TRBJ2-1
V: TRBV6-1
length: 15

CDR3: CASSPSGGNQPQHF
J: TRBJ1-5
V: TRBV18
length: 14

CDR3: CASSIARGNDEQYF
J: TRBJ2-7
V: TRBV19
length: 14

CDR3: CASGLAGVDTQYF
J: TRBJ2-3
V: TRBV7-9
length: 13

CDR3: CASSPRGIWTGELFF
J: TRBJ2-2
V: TRBV7-3
length: 15

CDR3: CASSPGDNEQFF
J: TRBJ2-1
V: TRBV11-3
length: 12

CDR3: CATSRGGAHSGNTIYF
J: TRBJ1-3
V: TRBV15
length: 16

CDR3: CASSPRGNRNEKLFF
J: TRBJ1-4
V: TRBV7-8
length: 15

CDR3: CASSPQTGISTEAFF
J: TRBJ1-1
V: TRBV18
length: 15

CDR3: CASSYVINTGELFF
J: TRBJ2-2
V: TRBV6-5
length: 14

CDR3: CASSLGEFTQYF
J: TRBJ2-3
V: TRBV28
length: 12

CDR3: CASSQGQNTEAFF
J: TRBJ1-1
V: TRBV18
length: 13

CDR3: CASSLGGQGAGEQYF
J: TRBJ2-7
V: TRBV7-9
length: 15

CDR3: CASSSWTSGNNEQFF
J: TRBJ2-1
V: TRBV28
length: 15

CDR3: CASSQEGESSGANVLTF
J: TRBJ2-6
V: TRBV4-1
length: 17

CDR3: CASSSPVLAGANEQFF
J: TRBJ2-1
V: TRBV5-1
length: 16

CDR3: CAIGGHQPQHF
J: TRBJ1-5
V: TRBV6-5
length: 11

CDR3: CASSIERASAKNIQYF
J: TRBJ2-4
V: TRBV19
length: 16

CDR3: CASSLTGDGNNRYF
J: TRBJ2-7
V: TRBV6-6
length: 14

CDR3: CASSQRGGETQYF
J: TRBJ2-5
V: TRBV4-2
length: 13

CDR3: CASGLSGAMGDTQYF
J: TRBJ2-3
V: TRBV12-5
length: 15

CDR3: CASSLQGATNQPQHF
J: TRBJ1-5
V: TRBV7-8
length: 15

CDR3: CASSLGQSYNEQFF
J: TRBJ2-1
V: TRBV5-1
length: 14

CDR3: CASSFRREQYF
J: TRBJ2-7
V: TRBV28
length: 11

CDR3: CASSPGTSGSYEQYF
J: TRBJ2-7
V: TRBV13
length: 15

CDR3: CASSGVSLTGELFF
J: TRBJ2-2
V: TRBV5-1
length: 14

CDR3: CASSFPAAGGSGNEQFF
J: TRBJ2-1
V: TRBV5-1
length: 17

CDR3: CSVSNRVGLGYEQYF
J: TRBJ2-7
V: TRBV29-1
length: 15

CDR3: CASSQGIAGGRRLIDEQYF
J: TRBJ2-7
V: TRBV14
length: 19

CDR3: CASSSRRDITNTGELFF
J: TRBJ2-2
V: TRBV7-9
length: 17

CDR3: CASRRMASGSYRDTQYF
J: TRBJ2-3
V: TRBV27
length: 17

CDR3: CASRARGQGYNEQFF
J: TRBJ2-1
V: TRBV28
length: 15

CDR3: CASSLGTGTSYEQYF
J: TRBJ2-7
V: TRBV11-3
length: 15

CDR3: CASSLNPTGRYTDTQYF
J: TRBJ2-3
V: TRBV11-2
length: 17

CDR3: CASSLDRGSYGYTF
J: TRBJ1-2
V: TRBV5-1
length: 14

CDR3: CASSRPAGTGEIFKSNQPQHF
J: TRBJ1-5
V: TRBV7-3
length: 21

CDR3: CASSTGEGLAQHF
J: TRBJ1-5
V: TRBV19
length: 13

CDR3: CASSLREKNYEQYF
J: TRBJ2-7
V: TRBV7-9
length: 14

CDR3: CSVRREYEQYF
J: TRBJ2-7
V: TRBV29-1
length: 11

CDR3: CASSFTPGLAGGNEQFF
J: TRBJ2-1
V: TRBV5-1
length: 17

CDR3: CASSFGNRGRGYTF
J: TRBJ1-2
V: TRBV28
length: 14

CDR3: CASSLSSAWNTEAFF
J: TRBJ1-1
V: TRBV27
length: 15

CDR3: CSAEGGRYEQYF
J: TRBJ2-7
V: TRBV29-1
length: 12

CDR3: CASSQGFSEAFF
J: TRBJ1-1
V: TRBV6-1
length: 12

CDR3: CASSQEGTYAFEEAFF
J: TRBJ1-1
V: TRBV4-1
length: 16

CDR3: CASSLDLVARTVDNEQFF
J: TRBJ2-1
V: TRBV11-2
length: 18

CDR3: CASTRINRGNEKLFF
J: TRBJ1-4
V: TRBV6-5
length: 15

CDR3: CASSRTPTGTGNQPQHF
J: TRBJ1-5
V: TRBV4-1
length: 17

CDR3: CASTPATREQYF
J: TRBJ2-7
V: TRBV28
length: 12

CDR3: CASSVNQGTGANVLTF
J: TRBJ2-6
V: TRBV9
length: 16

CDR3: CASTQGLAGGGNEQFF
J: TRBJ2-1
V: TRBV9
length: 16

CDR3: CASSLIRGPGNTIYF
J: TRBJ1-3
V: TRBV27
length: 15

CDR3: CASSVDRASYNEQFF
J: TRBJ2-1
V: TRBV9
length: 15

CDR3: CASSMLSSGTYEQYF
J: TRBJ2-7
V: TRBV19
length: 15

CDR3: CASSSGGPEGEKLFF
J: TRBJ1-4
V: TRBV28
length: 15